Listed below are T cell receptor beta chains from one sample, sequenced in a study of radiation and T cells in renal cell carcinoma. Measured with immunoSEQ multiplex PCR; TCRdb has only the in-frame clones, and not every one. The repertoire consists of about 130,000 clones, with 81% occurring once and the leading ten covering around 6.1%. The material sequenced was blood, taken from a patient whose treatment included radiotherapy and nephrectomy. These TCRs come from a man aged 50-60 years with renal cell carcinoma. The conserved cysteine and the conserved F or W are not part of the CDR3 here. The order of the fields is V gene, CDR3 protein.

V gene: TRBV30
CDR3 protein: AWNLGGGADTQY

V gene: TRBV10-3
CDR3 protein: AIAATTGDNSPLH

V gene: TRBV5-1
CDR3 protein: ASSSPGSDTQY

V gene: TRBV28
CDR3 protein: ASSLYRTGAYEQY

V gene: TRBV4-1
CDR3 protein: ASSPVGRGFSGNTIY

V gene: TRBV28
CDR3 protein: ASSPHTVQETQY

V gene: TRBV4-1
CDR3 protein: ASSPLRGSETQY

V gene: TRBV6-1
CDR3 protein: ASSEMASGNYGYT

V gene: TRBV7-2
CDR3 protein: ASSFRQGVSETQY

V gene: TRBV15
CDR3 protein: ATSRDTGDGSPLH

V gene: TRBV2
CDR3 protein: ASLATGELF

V gene: TRBV19
CDR3 protein: ASSILQNTEAF

V gene: TRBV7-2
CDR3 protein: ASSIYSGAIY

V gene: TRBV9
CDR3 protein: ASSVGAQNSYNEQF

V gene: TRBV5-1
CDR3 protein: ASSLTGQPGYEQY

V gene: TRBV2
CDR3 protein: ASNDRGISYEQY

V gene: TRBV5-1
CDR3 protein: ASSLSGLEADTQY

V gene: TRBV13
CDR3 protein: ASSYRKSGASYSYEQY

V gene: TRBV6-5
CDR3 protein: ASSSRRVVESPLH

V gene: TRBV4-3
CDR3 protein: ASSQDQAGGTYEQY

V gene: TRBV19
CDR3 protein: ASSIWGEKNTEAF

V gene: TRBV5-4
CDR3 protein: ASSLAGTIGTEAF

V gene: TRBV7-9
CDR3 protein: ASSLVSGSGNTIY

V gene: TRBV29-1
CDR3 protein: SVTLQPGTDTQY